The rows below give T cell receptor beta chains drawn from one sample of a study of cytomegalovirus exposure and HLA in healthy donors. This table comes from immunoSEQ multiplex PCR, and its TCRdb copy is limited to in-frame clones, with some not included. Counted here are approximately 120,000 clones, more than 75% occurring once; the ten biggest clones make up under 15%. The sequenced material came from PBMCs. These receptors all stem from a woman aged 55-70 years in good health and CMV-seropositive. Each CDR3 is given with its conserved first and last residue. The order of the fields is V gene, J gene, CDR3 protein.

V: TRBV2; J: TRBJ1-1; CDR3: CATLAGGTEAFF
V: TRBV10-3; J: TRBJ1-1; CDR3: CAISDRGVNTEAFF
V: TRBV13; J: TRBJ1-5; CDR3: CASSFGQANQPQHF
V: TRBV11-2; J: TRBJ1-2; CDR3: CASSEPGAYGYTF
V: TRBV27; J: TRBJ2-7; CDR3: CASSPHSGRIGYEQYF
V: TRBV25-1; J: TRBJ2-2; CDR3: CASSESNRVTGELFF
V: TRBV5-5; J: TRBJ1-2; CDR3: CASSLAPSTGNYGYTF
V: TRBV5-1; J: TRBJ2-3; CDR3: CASSLGQGTFTDTQYF
V: TRBV30; J: TRBJ2-7; CDR3: CAWSGGRAYEQYF
V: TRBV30; J: TRBJ1-6; CDR3: CAWRGTGLWSPLHF
V: TRBV5-1; J: TRBJ1-1; CDR3: CASSLVSQGGTEAFF
V: TRBV9; J: TRBJ1-1; CDR3: CASSVAGGVTEAFF
V: TRBV7-2; J: TRBJ1-2; CDR3: CASSLNNINYGYTF
V: TRBV30; J: TRBJ1-2; CDR3: CAWSWGDNYGYTF
V: TRBV9; J: TRBJ2-3; CDR3: CASSVNPGLAGGTDTQYF
V: TRBV4-1; J: TRBJ1-4; CDR3: CASSPLSSYGGLFF
V: TRBV11-2; J: TRBJ2-1; CDR3: CASSLPRDSNEQFF
V: TRBV5-5; J: TRBJ1-1; CDR3: CASIKPGGGTEAFF
V: TRBV5-4; J: TRBJ2-3; CDR3: CASSLLTGGFTDTQYF
V: TRBV19; J: TRBJ1-1; CDR3: CASRSGTVGAEAFF
V: TRBV5-3; J: TRBJ1-2; CDR3: CARPMGPGGPSGYGYTF
V: TRBV7-6; J: TRBJ2-5; CDR3: CASRLLPTSGEETQYF
V: TRBV9; J: TRBJ2-5; CDR3: CASSVGGSLGETQYF
V: TRBV18; J: TRBJ1-6; CDR3: CASSRAAGRSNSPLHF
V: TRBV29-1; J: TRBJ1-1; CDR3: CSVGGQALMNTEAFF
V: TRBV2; J: TRBJ2-7; CDR3: CASSVTRAEQYF
V: TRBV6-6; J: TRBJ1-1; CDR3: CASSYGQGTGTEAFF
V: TRBV10-3; J: TRBJ2-1; CDR3: CAISDSSGNEQFF
V: TRBV23-1; J: TRBJ1-1; CDR3: CASSHPGQGINTEAFF
V: TRBV5-6; J: TRBJ2-6; CDR3: CASSLEGTGLGGNVLTF
V: TRBV5-1; J: TRBJ2-5; CDR3: CASSLEWVSEAQYF
V: TRBV5-5; J: TRBJ2-1; CDR3: CASSLAVNSYNEQFF
V: TRBV5-1; J: TRBJ2-7; CDR3: CASSWWERNSYEQYF
V: TRBV5-1; J: TRBJ2-3; CDR3: CASSPGQGTDTQYF
V: TRBV4-3; J: TRBJ2-1; CDR3: CASSQAETSNNEQFF
V: TRBV9; J: TRBJ1-2; CDR3: CASSGDLGQGRSPGYTF
V: TRBV7-9; J: TRBJ2-1; CDR3: CASTPPTGNEQFF
V: TRBV5-8; J: TRBJ2-7; CDR3: CASSSTGVEQYF
V: TRBV5-1; J: TRBJ2-3; CDR3: CASSLAYGGADTQYF
V: TRBV19; J: TRBJ2-3; CDR3: CASSIEGLPTRDTQYF
V: TRBV9; J: TRBJ2-7; CDR3: CASSETPVPPYEQYF